Presented here are 4 T cell receptor beta chains from one specimen sequenced in a study of blood T cell repertoires in COVID-19. Profiled with immunoSEQ multiplex PCR; TCRdb holds only in-frame clones, not every one. This sample has more than 250,000 clones, with nearly 85% found just once. Sequenced sample: peripheral blood. The receptors were sampled from a human donor in a cohort sampled during active COVID-19.

The J gene is TRBJ2-1, the V gene TRBV3-1 (or the pseudogene TRBV3-2), with D possibly TRBD1 on 5 matching bases. This CDR3 contains 17 residues. V lost 2 bases, J lost 6 bases, and 20 bases lay in between. The germline V gene has CDR1 LGHDT and CDR2 YNNKEL (reference sequence). In DNA form, the CDR3 reads TGTGCCAGCAGCCAACCCTTATGGGGCGACTCAGTCAATGAGCAGTTCTTC. Translated: CASSQPLWGDSVNEQFF.

V is TRBV7-2 and J is TRBJ1-5; 7 nucleotides align to TRBD1. The CDR3 has 16 amino acids. The germline gives CDR1 SGHTA, CDR2 FQGNSA. V was clipped by 1 base and J by 7 bases; unmatched bases: 10. CDR3: CASSLGSSTGHQPQHF. CDR3 sequence (DNA): TGTGCCAGCAGCTTAGGATCTTCGACAGGGCACCAGCCCCAGCATTTT.

The CDR3 DNA reads as TGTGCCAGCTCTATAGCGGGAGTCGCCCACGAGCAGTACTTC. This translates into CASSIAGVAHEQYF. The chain employs TRBV6-5 and TRBJ2-7; 9 bases align to TRBD2. From germline, CDR1 is MNHEY and CDR2 SVGAGI. The V segment lost 8 bases and the J segment 5 bases; nucleotides outside the gene matches: 10. The CDR3 loop spans 14 amino acids.

The chain uses TRBV10-1 and TRBJ2-2; TRBD1 matches at 9 bases. The germline CDR1 and CDR2 sequences are WNHNN and SYGVQD (reference sequence). The CDR3 covers 16 residues. V shed 6 bases, J shed 4 bases, and the junction held 9 bases outside the gene matches. CDR3 bases: TGCGCCAGCAGCTTGACCGGGACAGGGTCCACCGGGGAGCTGTTTTTT. It specifies CASSLTGTGSTGELFF.